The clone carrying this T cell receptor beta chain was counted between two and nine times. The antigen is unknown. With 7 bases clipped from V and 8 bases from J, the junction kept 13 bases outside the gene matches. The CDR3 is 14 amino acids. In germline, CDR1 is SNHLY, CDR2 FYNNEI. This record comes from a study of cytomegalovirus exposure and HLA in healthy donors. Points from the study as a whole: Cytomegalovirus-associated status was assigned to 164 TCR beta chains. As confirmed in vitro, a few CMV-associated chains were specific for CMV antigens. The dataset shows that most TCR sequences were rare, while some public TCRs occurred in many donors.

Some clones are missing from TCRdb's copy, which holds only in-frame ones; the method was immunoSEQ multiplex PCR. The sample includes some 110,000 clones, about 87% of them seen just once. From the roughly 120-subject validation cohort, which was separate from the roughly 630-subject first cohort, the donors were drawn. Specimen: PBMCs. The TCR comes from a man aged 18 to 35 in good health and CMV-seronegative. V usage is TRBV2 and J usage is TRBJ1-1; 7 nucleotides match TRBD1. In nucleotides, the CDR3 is TGTGCCAGCACTTACGGGTACAGGGGAGGAGAAGCTTTCTTT. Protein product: CASTYGYRGGEAFF.